A single sample gave rise to the 5 T cell receptor beta chains below, sequenced in a study of cytotoxic CD8 clonotypes in ibrutinib-treated CLL. Repertoires were generated with immunoSEQ multiplex PCR, while TCRdb's copy carries only in-frame clones and drops some. The profile shows 75,000 to 90,000 clones, approximately 87% of them singletons. Sequenced here: PBMCs, sampled after 24 months of ibrutinib treatment. The receptors shown here come from a human donor with chronic lymphocytic leukemia.

The chain links TRBV28 to TRBJ1-2; 7 bases agree with TRBD1. This CDR3 spans 15 amino acids. Germline CDR1 MDHEN, CDR2 SYDVKM. After removal of 2 bases from V and 2 bases from J, the junction contained 5 bases not matched to a gene. In nucleotides, the CDR3 is TGTGCCAGCAGTTTAGGGGCAGGGGGAAACTATGGCTACACCTTC. It is translated as CASSLGAGGNYGYTF.

This chain uses TRBV7-2 with TRBJ2-7; 10 nucleotides align to TRBD1. The CDR3 extends over 14 amino acids. V trimming: 5 bases; J trimming: 2 bases; junction bases outside the gene matches: 3. In germline, CDR1 is SGHTA, CDR2 FQGNSA. CDR3 loop: CASSRDRGTYEQYF. The CDR3 region has the DNA TGTGCCAGCAGCAGGGACAGGGGCACCTACGAGCAGTACTTC.

V is TRBV13 and J is TRBJ2-1; TRBD2 matches at 12 bases. V lost 4 bases, J lost 7 bases, and 20 bases stayed unmatched. There are 20 residues in the CDR3. Germline-derived CDR1 and CDR2 are PRHDT and FYEKMQ (reference sequence). The CDR3 region has the DNA TGTGCCAGCAGCTCAAGGGGTTTGGTTTCGACTAGCGGGAGCTTTAATGAGCAGTTCTTC. It specifies CASSSRGLVSTSGSFNEQFF.

As DNA, the CDR3 is TGTGCCAGCAGTTTAAGCACCGGGGAGCTGTTTTTT. This sequence encodes CASSLSTGELFF. The chain recombines TRBV28 with TRBJ2-2; D gene ambiguous. The CDR3 length is 12 residues. The V and J ends lost 2 bases and 4 bases respectively, with 2 bases between them. Germline values: CDR1 MDHEN, CDR2 SYDVKM.

The CDR3 loop reads CASSQSHGNTIYF. In DNA, the CDR3 is TGTGCCAGCAGCCAATCGCACGGAAACACCATATATTTT. V and J are TRBV14 and TRBJ1-3; D is unresolved. The V gene lost 2 bases and the J gene lost 4 bases, with 6 bases spanning the gap. Germline V CDR1 and CDR2: SGHDN, FVKESK. This CDR3 has 13 amino acids.